This passage covers 25 T cell receptor beta chains from one sample sequenced in a study of OX40 agonist ivuxolimab in advanced cancers. Sequencing used immunoSEQ multiplex PCR; TCRdb keeps in-frame clones, though not all of them. In the table there are 50,000 to 60,000 clones, roughly four fifths of which are singletons. The input for sequencing was CD4+ or CD8+ T cells sorted from blood, taken in a trial of the OX40 agonist ivuxolimab. The origin of the receptors is an adult with an advanced solid tumor such as melanoma, head and neck, liver or kidney cancer.

The chain joins TRBV7-9 to TRBJ1-2; possibly TRBD1 for D (5 bases). Germline loops: CDR1 SEHNR, CDR2 FQNEAQ (reference sequence). With 2 bases removed from V and 7 bases from J, the gap between germline ends came to 14 bases. The CDR3 is 14 residues long. The CDR3 sequence is CASSLPFPTAGYTF. CDR3 bases: TGTGCCAGCAGCTTACCTTTTCCGACAGCTGGCTACACCTTC. The variable domain in full, with the rest retrieved from reference TRBV7-9 and TRBJ1-2, is DTGVSQNPRHKITKRGQNVTFRCDPISEHNRLYWYRQTLGQGPEFLTYFQNEAQLEKSRLLSDRFSAERPKGSFSTLEIQRTEQGDSAMYLCASSLPFPTAGYTFGSGTRLTVV.

The V and J genes are TRBV6-1 and TRBJ2-7; TRBD2 matches at 13 bases. Germline V gives CDR1 MNHNS, CDR2 SASEGT. This CDR3 comprises 15 residues. J was trimmed by 6 bases and V by 5 bases; bases with no gene match: 7. CDR3 DNA sequence: TGTGCCAGCAGTTTAGGACTAGCGGGAGAACCCGAGCAGTACTTC. Residues: CASSLGLAGEPEQYF.

The chain combines TRBV14 with TRBJ2-5, with no clear D. Germline-derived CDR1 and CDR2 are SGHDN and FVKESK. The CDR3 sequence is 11 residues long. The V gene lost 2 bases and the J gene lost 6 bases, with 4 bases spanning the gap. The CDR3 loop reads CASSQMQTQYF. Written as DNA, the CDR3 is TGTGCCAGCAGCCAAATGCAGACCCAGTACTTC.

This clone showed up just once. The J gene is TRBJ2-5, the V gene TRBV6-1; no clear D. In germline, CDR1 is MNHNS, CDR2 SASEGT. This CDR3 is 12 amino acids long. V lost 2 bases and J 7 bases, leaving 8 bases between the germline ends. The CDR3 sequence: CASSESPGTQYF. Here the CDR3 DNA reads TGTGCCAGCAGTGAATCGCCTGGGACCCAGTACTTC.

The V call is TRBV6-1, the J call TRBJ2-7, with D possibly being TRBD1 or TRBD2 (6 bases each). The CDR3 covers 16 residues. The V end was cut by 2 bases, the J end by 2 bases, with 16 bases between. Germline CDR1 MNHNS, CDR2 SASEGT. The CDR3 loop reads CASSERKTGRTYEQYF. The CDR3 DNA reads as TGTGCCAGCAGTGAAAGGAAAACAGGGAGGACCTACGAGCAGTACTTC.

This clone was recorded once. The chain is built from TRBV7-9 and TRBJ2-5, with D hard to call. V gave up 5 bases and J gave up 2 bases, with 18 bases separating them. The length of the CDR3 is 16 residues. Germline CDR1 SEHNR, CDR2 FQNEAQ (reference sequence). CDR3 nucleotides: TGTGCCAGCAGCGAACGATCCAATGGGGTACAAGAGACCCAGTACTTC. Translation gives CASSERSNGVQETQYF.

The chain links TRBV6-4 to TRBJ1-1; D ambiguous. This CDR3 has 13 residues. Germline V gives CDR1 MRHNA, CDR2 SNTAGT. Deletions cut 5 bases from V and 4 bases from J, with 11 bases between. In DNA form, the CDR3 reads TGTGCCAGCAGTCCCATTGAGGGCACTGAAGCTTTCTTT. Translation gives CASSPIEGTEAFF.

This sequence joins TRBV7-9 and TRBJ2-2; TRBD1 agrees at 7 bases. This CDR3 is built from 14 residues. Germline loops: CDR1 SEHNR, CDR2 FQNEAQ (reference sequence). J was trimmed by 0 bases and V by 8 bases; bases with no gene match: 3. The CDR3: CASSGQPNTGELFF. The CDR3 bases are TGTGCCAGCTCGGGACAGCCGAACACCGGGGAGCTGTTTTTT.

In this sample, this clone turned up a few times. J is TRBJ2-3 and V is TRBV28, with 8 bases aligning to TRBD1. CDR3 size: 13 residues. V gave up 2 bases and J gave up 5 bases; unmatched junction bases: 0. Germline loops: CDR1 MDHEN, CDR2 SYDVKM. CDR3 DNA: TGTGCCAGCAGTTTAGACAGGGGAGATACGCAGTATTTT. This encodes CASSLDRGDTQYF.

The chain is built from TRBV7-3 and TRBJ1-1, with 8 nucleotides matching TRBD1. CDR1 SGHTA and CDR2 FQGTGA come from the germline V gene. Unmatched junction bases numbered 12, after V lost 2 bases and J lost 4 bases. The CDR3 contains 17 residues. The CDR3 bases are TGTGCCAGCAGCTTAGGGGCGGCAGGGGGCGCCGGCACTGAAGCTTTCTTT. This sequence encodes CASSLGAAGGAGTEAFF.

This chain connects TRBV11-2 to TRBJ1-1; perhaps TRBD1 as D (5 bases). Germline values: CDR1 SGHAT, CDR2 FQNNGV. Trimming pared 1 base from V and 0 bases from J, leaving 12 bases between. The CDR3 extends over 16 amino acids. The CDR3 bases are TGTGCCAGCAGCTTAGTGGTCAGGGTAATGAACACTGAAGCTTTCTTT. This sequence encodes CASSLVVRVMNTEAFF.

The chain carries TRBV11-2 and TRBJ1-1, with D tentatively TRBD1 (6 bases). The CDR3 contains 14 residues. Between the trimmed V and J ends, which lost 6 bases and 7 bases, there was a span of 18 bases. The germline V gene encodes CDR1 SGHAT and CDR2 FQNNGV. CDR3 DNA: TGTGCCAGCAGATTACCAAGGGGGAAGGGTGAAGCTTTCTTT. Translated, it gives CASRLPRGKGEAFF.

This chain links TRBV11-2 with TRBJ2-7; D tentatively reads TRBD1 or TRBD2 (5 bases each). Germline V gene sequence: CDR1 SGHAT, CDR2 FQNNGV. Trimming pared 6 bases from V and 2 bases from J, leaving 14 bases between. This CDR3 contains 14 residues. This chain's CDR3 is CASSLGVGPYEQYF. In nucleotides, the CDR3 is TGTGCCAGCAGTTTGGGGGTAGGCCCCTACGAGCAGTACTTC. Filled out from reference TRBV11-2 and TRBJ2-7, the complete variable domain reads EAGVAQSPRYKIIEKRQSVAFWCNPISGHATLYWYQQILGQGPKLLIQFQNNGVVDDSQLPKDRFSAERLKGVDSTLKIQPAKLEDSAVYLCASSLGVGPYEQYFGPGTRLTVT.

This clone showed up just once. V usage is TRBV21-1 and J usage is TRBJ2-1. TRBV21-1 is deemed a pseudogene. The CDR3 is 16 amino acids. The CDR3 DNA reads as TGTGCCAGCAGCAAATCTTCACGGCGATCAAACAATGAGCAGTTCTTC. Encoded protein: CASSKSSRRSNNEQFF.

The chain links TRBV6-5 to TRBJ2-1; 10 bases are shared with TRBD2. Germline trimming cut 2 bases from V and 7 bases from J; bases unmatched to any gene: 2. Germline V CDR1 and CDR2: MNHEY, SVGAGI. This CDR3 contains 14 residues. Here the CDR3 reads CASSYSGGANEQFF. The CDR3 bases are TGTGCCAGCAGTTACAGCGGGGGGGCTAATGAGCAGTTCTTC.

This clone was picked up a small number of times. The V and J genes are TRBV5-6 and TRBJ1-6, with 7 nucleotides matching TRBD1. Germline CDR1 SGHDT, CDR2 YYEEEE. CDR3 size: 14 residues. The V gene end was trimmed by 3 bases and the J gene end by 5 bases; junction bases not matched to a gene: 2. This CDR3 reads CASSWGQNNSPLHF. CDR3 nucleotide sequence: TGTGCCAGCAGCTGGGGACAGAATAATTCACCCCTCCACTTT.

The chain has TRBV5-8 and TRBJ1-6; maybe TRBD1 (5 bases). Trimming removed 1 base at V and 6 bases at J, with 11 bases between. Per the germline V gene, CDR1 is SGHTS and CDR2 is YDEGEE. The CDR3 contains 15 residues. The CDR3 reads CASSLLRDGNSPLHF. CDR3 bases: TGTGCCAGCAGCTTGTTGAGGGACGGTAATTCACCCCTCCACTTT.

The chain couples TRBV29-1 to TRBJ2-3; D uncertain. Per germline, CDR1 SQVTM and CDR2 ANQGSEA. This CDR3 is built from 14 residues. V shed 3 bases and J shed 4 bases, with 14 bases lying between them. CDR3 in amino acids: CSVDLDWYPDTQYF. In DNA, the CDR3 is TGCAGCGTTGACCTCGACTGGTATCCAGATACGCAGTATTTT.

On this clone itself: One junction end disagrees with the germline gene, perhaps due to a read error. The CDR3 coding sequence is TGTACCAGCAGCCGGGGCCTCTACAATGAGCAGTTCTTC. It yields the protein CTSSRGLYNEQFF. V and J are TRBV6-5 and TRBJ2-1; either TRBD1 or TRBD2 may supply D (5 bases each). Germline V CDR1 and CDR2: MNHEY, SVGAGI. CDR3 length equals 13 residues.

J is TRBJ2-3 and V is TRBV19, with TRBD2 matching 13 bases. The CDR3 loop spans 16 amino acids. The germline V gene encodes CDR1 LNHDA and CDR2 SQIVND (reference sequence). The junction had 6 bases not matched to a gene; V was cut back by 4 bases and J by 5 bases. The CDR3 region has the DNA TGTGCCAGTAGTACCTCGGGACTAGCGGGAAGAGATACGCAGTATTTT. Its translation is CASSTSGLAGRDTQYF.

The chain is built from TRBV5-1 and TRBJ2-1, with 9 bases aligning to TRBD2. Germline trimming cut 4 bases from V and 6 bases from J; bases unmatched to any gene: 11. Germline V CDR1 and CDR2: SGHRS, YFSETQ. The CDR3 contains 16 residues. The CDR3 region is CASSRELAGRGNEQFF. DNA for the CDR3: TGCGCCAGCAGCCGCGAGCTAGCGGGACGGGGCAATGAGCAGTTCTTC.

The rearrangement joins TRBV2 to TRBJ2-7; the match to TRBD1 covers 9 bases. CDR3 length: 15 residues. Germline V lookup: CDR1 SNHLY, CDR2 FYNNEI. V was clipped by 6 bases and J by 4 bases; unmatched bases: 10. CDR3 DNA sequence: TGTGCCAGCAGGGCCGGGACAGGGAGGGGATACGAGCAGTACTTC. Translation gives CASRAGTGRGYEQYF.

The rearrangement joins TRBV5-4 to TRBJ2-2; D gene unclear. CDR3 length equals 13 residues. V lost 2 bases and J 1 base, leaving 3 bases between the germline ends. Germline V gene data show CDR1 as SGHNT and CDR2 as YYREEE (reference sequence). In nucleotides, the CDR3 is TGTGCCAGCAGCTTACAGAACACCGGGGAGCTGTTTTTT. Protein: CASSLQNTGELFF.

J is TRBJ2-5 and V is TRBV6-6; D possibly matches TRBD1 or TRBD2 (5 bases each). The germline V and J ends were trimmed by 2 bases and 4 bases, with 11 bases remaining between them. CDR3 length: 14 residues. Per germline, CDR1 MNHNY and CDR2 SVGAGI (reference sequence). CDR3 region: CASSYRRDGETQYF. CDR3 DNA: TGTGCCAGCAGTTACCGCCGGGACGGAGAGACCCAGTACTTC.

This clone appeared a few times. This chain links TRBV23-1 with TRBJ2-3, with 8 bases lining up with TRBD2. TRBV23-1 is an ORF; its function is uncertain. The CDR3 loop spans 17 amino acids. J gave up 0 bases and V 7 bases, and 12 bases lay outside the gene matches. The DNA of the CDR3 is TGCGCCAGCATCCCCGGGGGGGATGAACAGAGCACAGATACGCAGTATTTT. This encodes CASIPGGDEQSTDTQYF.